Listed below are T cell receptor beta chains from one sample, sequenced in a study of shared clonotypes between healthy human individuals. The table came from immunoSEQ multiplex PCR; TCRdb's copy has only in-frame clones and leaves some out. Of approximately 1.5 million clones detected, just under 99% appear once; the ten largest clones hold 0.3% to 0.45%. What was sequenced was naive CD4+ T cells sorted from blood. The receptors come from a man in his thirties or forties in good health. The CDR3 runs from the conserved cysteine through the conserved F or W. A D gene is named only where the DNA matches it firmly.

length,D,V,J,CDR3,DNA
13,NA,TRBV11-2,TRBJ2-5,CASTRTDQETQYF,TGTGCCAGCACACGGACAGACCAAGAGACCCAGTACTTC
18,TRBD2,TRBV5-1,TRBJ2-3,CASSASALAGGLLDTQYF,TGCGCCAGCAGCGCGTCTGCACTAGCGGGAGGCTTGTTGGATACGCAGTATTTT
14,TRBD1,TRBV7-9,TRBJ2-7,CASSTRDRLYEQYF,TGTGCCAGCAGCACCCGGGACAGATTATACGAGCAGTACTTC
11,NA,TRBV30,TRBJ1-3,CAWSAGNTIYF,TGTGCCTGGAGTGCTGGAAACACCATATATTTT
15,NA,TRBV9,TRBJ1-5,CASSAAGNRGQPQHF,TGTGCCAGCAGCGCAGCAGGTAACCGGGGTCAGCCCCAGCATTTT
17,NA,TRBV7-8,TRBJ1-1,CASSPVKPGRINTEAFF,TGTGCCAGCAGCCCGGTTAAGCCAGGGCGAATAAACACTGAAGCTTTCTTT
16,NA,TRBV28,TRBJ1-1,CASSFPRIKGNTEAFF,TGTGCCAGCAGTTTCCCCCGAATCAAGGGAAACACTGAAGCTTTCTTT
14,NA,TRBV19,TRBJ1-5,CASSINFSNQPQHF,TGTGCCAGTAGTATAAATTTCAGCAATCAGCCCCAGCATTTT
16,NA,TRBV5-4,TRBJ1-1,CASSLGPQHLNTEAFF,TGTGCCAGCAGCTTAGGACCCCAACACTTGAACACTGAAGCTTTCTTT
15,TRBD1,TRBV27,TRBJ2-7,CASSWTGQGAYEQYF,TGTGCCAGCAGTTGGACCGGACAGGGGGCCTACGAGCAGTACTTC
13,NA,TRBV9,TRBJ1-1,CASSIKMNTEAFF,TGTGCCAGCAGCATCAAAATGAACACTGAAGCTTTCTTT
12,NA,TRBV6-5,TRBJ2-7,CASSRSSYEQYF,TGTGCCAGCAGCAGGAGCTCCTACGAGCAGTACTTC